Included here is one T cell receptor beta chain sequence, with context. The entry originates in a study of T cells expressing NK-cell markers. About the research overall: According to the study, TCR beta repertoires originated from sorted CD3+CD56+NKG2C+, CD3+CD56+NKG2C- and CD3+CD56-NKG2C+ T cells.

5'RACE template switching built TCR beta cDNA with unique molecular identifiers. Following a re-call of the 5' RACE reads, TCRdb has one entry per CDR3 protein and lacks DNA. The sample totals some 390,000 distinct CDR3 sequences. Sequencing was carried out using blood T cells: a sorted CD56 or NKG2C T cell subset, CD4+ or CD8+ T cells, or bulk PBMC T cells (not recorded which). The TCR sequence derives from a woman between 45 and 60 years old in good health.

CDR3: CASSTSGAQETQYF. The chain uses TRBV7-9 and TRBJ2-5; lacking DNA, the TRBD2 call made by TCRdb goes unchecked. The V gene's germline CDR1 is SEHNR and CDR2 FQNEAQ (reference sequence). This CDR3 contains 14 residues.